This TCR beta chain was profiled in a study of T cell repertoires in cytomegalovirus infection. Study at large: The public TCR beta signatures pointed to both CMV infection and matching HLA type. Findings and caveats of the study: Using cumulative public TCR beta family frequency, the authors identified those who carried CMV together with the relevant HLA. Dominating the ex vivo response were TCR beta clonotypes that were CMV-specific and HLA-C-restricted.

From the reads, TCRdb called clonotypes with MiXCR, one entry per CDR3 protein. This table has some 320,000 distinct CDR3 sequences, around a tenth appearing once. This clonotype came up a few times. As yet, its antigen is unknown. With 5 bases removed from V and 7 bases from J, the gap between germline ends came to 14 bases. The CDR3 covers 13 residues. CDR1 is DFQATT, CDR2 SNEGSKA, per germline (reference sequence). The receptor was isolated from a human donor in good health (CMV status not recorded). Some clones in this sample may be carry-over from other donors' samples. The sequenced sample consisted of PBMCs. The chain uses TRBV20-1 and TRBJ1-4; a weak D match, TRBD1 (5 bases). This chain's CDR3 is CSARRAGVEKLFF. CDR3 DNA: TGCAGTGCTCGCAGGGCGGGGGTTGAAAAACTGTTTTTT.